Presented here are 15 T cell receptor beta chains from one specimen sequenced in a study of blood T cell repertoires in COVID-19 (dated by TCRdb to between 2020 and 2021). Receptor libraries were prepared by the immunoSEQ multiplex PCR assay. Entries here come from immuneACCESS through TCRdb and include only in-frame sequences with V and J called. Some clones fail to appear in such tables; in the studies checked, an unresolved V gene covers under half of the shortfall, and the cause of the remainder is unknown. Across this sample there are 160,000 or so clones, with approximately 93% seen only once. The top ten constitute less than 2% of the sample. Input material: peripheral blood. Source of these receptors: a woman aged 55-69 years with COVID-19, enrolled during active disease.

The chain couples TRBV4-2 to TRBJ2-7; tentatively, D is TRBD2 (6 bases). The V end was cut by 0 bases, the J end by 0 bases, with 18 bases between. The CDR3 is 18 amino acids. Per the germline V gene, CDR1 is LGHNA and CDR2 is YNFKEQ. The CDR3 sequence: CASSQDWVTGDFSYEQYF. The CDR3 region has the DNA TGTGCCAGCAGCCAAGATTGGGTTACGGGGGACTTCTCCTACGAGCAGTACTTC.

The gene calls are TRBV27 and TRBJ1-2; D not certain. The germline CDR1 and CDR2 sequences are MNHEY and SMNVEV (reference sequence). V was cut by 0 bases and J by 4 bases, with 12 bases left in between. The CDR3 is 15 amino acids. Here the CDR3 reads CASSLSRSFPYGYTF. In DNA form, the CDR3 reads TGTGCCAGCAGTTTATCCCGTTCTTTCCCCTATGGCTACACCTTC.

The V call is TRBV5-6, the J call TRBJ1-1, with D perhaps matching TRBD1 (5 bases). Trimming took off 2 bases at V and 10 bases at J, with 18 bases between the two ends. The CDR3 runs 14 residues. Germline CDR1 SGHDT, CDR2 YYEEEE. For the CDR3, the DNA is TGTGCCAGCAGCTTTCCGGACAACCCAATTGGAGCTTTCTTT. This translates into CASSFPDNPIGAFF.

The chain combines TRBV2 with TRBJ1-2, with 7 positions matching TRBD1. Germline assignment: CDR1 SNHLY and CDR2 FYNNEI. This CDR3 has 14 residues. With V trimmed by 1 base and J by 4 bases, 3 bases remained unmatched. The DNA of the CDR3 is TGTGCCAGCAGTGAAGAGGGGGCTCTCTATGGCTACACCTTC. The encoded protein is CASSEEGALYGYTF.

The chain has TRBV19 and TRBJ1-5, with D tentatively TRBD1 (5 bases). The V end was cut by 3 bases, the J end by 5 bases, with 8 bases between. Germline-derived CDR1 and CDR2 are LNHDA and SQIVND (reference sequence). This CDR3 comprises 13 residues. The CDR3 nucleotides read TGTGCCAGTAGTATCTCCAGGGATCAGCCCCAGCATTTT. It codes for CASSISRDQPQHF.

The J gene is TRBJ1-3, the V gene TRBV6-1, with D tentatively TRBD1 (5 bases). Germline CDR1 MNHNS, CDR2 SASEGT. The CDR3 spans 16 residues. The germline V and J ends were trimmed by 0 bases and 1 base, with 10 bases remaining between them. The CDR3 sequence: CASSEALRGSGNTIYF. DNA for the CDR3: TGTGCCAGCAGTGAAGCGCTTCGGGGGTCTGGAAACACCATATATTTT.

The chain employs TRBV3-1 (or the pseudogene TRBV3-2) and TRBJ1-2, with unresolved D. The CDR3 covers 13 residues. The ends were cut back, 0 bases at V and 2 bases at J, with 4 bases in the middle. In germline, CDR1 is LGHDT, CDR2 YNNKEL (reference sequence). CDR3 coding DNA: TGTGCCAGCAGCCAAGACGGGAACTATGGCTACACCTTC. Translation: CASSQDGNYGYTF.

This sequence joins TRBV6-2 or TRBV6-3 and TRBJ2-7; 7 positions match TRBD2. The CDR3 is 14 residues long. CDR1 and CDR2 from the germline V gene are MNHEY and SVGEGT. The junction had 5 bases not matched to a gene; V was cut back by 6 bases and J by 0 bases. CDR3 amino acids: CASSSGGLSYEQYF. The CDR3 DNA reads TGTGCCAGCAGCTCGGGGGGTCTCTCCTACGAGCAGTACTTC.

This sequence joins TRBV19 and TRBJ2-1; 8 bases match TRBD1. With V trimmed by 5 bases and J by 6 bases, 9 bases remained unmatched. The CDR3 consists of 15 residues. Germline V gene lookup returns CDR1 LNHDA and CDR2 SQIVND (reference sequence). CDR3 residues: CASSAPGGWFNEQFF. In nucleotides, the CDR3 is TGTGCCAGTAGTGCACCAGGGGGCTGGTTCAATGAGCAGTTCTTC.

CDR3 nucleotides: TGTGCCAGCAGCACCCAGGGTTTTAATTCACCCCTCCACTTT. Translating gives CASSTQGFNSPLHF. The chain combines TRBV7-3 with TRBJ1-6; a weak D match, TRBD1 (5 bases). Germline CDR1 reads SGHTA; CDR2 reads FQGTGA. The CDR3 length is 14 residues. V gave up 5 bases and J gave up 6 bases, with 11 bases separating them.

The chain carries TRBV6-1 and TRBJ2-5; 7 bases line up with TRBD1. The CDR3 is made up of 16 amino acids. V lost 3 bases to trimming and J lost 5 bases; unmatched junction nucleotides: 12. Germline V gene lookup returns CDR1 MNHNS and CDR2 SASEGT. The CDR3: CASSDPGQRYKETQYF. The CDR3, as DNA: TGTGCCAGCAGTGATCCGGGACAGAGGTATAAGGAGACCCAGTACTTC.

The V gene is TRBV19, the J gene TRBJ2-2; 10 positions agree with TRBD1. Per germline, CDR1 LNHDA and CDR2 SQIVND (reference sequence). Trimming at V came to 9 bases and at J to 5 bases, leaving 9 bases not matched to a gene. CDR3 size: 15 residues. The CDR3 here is CASQTGTGVTGELFF. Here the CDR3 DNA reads TGTGCCAGCCAAACCGGGACAGGGGTGACCGGGGAGCTGTTTTTT.

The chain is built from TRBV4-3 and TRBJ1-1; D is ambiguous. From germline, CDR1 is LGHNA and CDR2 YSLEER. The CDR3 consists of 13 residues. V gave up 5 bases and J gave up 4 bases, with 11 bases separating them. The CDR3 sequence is CASSFFRSTEAFF. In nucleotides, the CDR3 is TGCGCCAGCAGCTTCTTTAGGAGCACTGAAGCTTTCTTT.

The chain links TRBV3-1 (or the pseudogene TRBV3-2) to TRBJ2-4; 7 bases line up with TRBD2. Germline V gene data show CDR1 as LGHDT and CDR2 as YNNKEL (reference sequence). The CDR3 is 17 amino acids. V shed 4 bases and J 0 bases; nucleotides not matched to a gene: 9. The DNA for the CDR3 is TGTGCCAGCAGCCCACTAGCGAGTAACTTAGCCAAAAACATTCAGTACTTC. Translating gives CASSPLASNLAKNIQYF.

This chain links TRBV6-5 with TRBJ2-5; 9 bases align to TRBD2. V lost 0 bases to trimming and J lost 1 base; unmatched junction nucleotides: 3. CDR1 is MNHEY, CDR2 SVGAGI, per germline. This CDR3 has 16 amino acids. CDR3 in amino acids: CASSYSGAGGQETQYF. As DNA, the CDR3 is TGTGCCAGCAGTTACTCAGGAGCGGGGGGCCAAGAGACCCAGTACTTC.